Sequencing of this T cell receptor (beta chain) was carried out in a study of spatial heterogeneity in lung cancer. Across the whole study: Each unique TCR and UMI combination was seen more than ten times on average in raw reads.

Using its own MiXCR run on the 5' RACE reads, TCRdb lists one record per CDR3 protein. The sample consists of several thousand distinct CDR3 sequences, more than 3% of them appearing once. Broader study findings: Expanded intratumoral alpha and beta TCR counts tracked tumor mutation counts.

V gave up 1 base and J gave up 6 bases; unmatched junction bases: 3. Per germline, CDR1 SGHVS and CDR2 FQNEAQ. The CDR3 contains 14 residues. The time point was: sample taken at primary tumor resection. This clonotype counts as medium-sized. Its antigen is still unknown. The receptor was isolated from a male donor with early-stage non-small cell lung cancer. The chain uses TRBV7-8 and TRBJ2-7, with TRBD2 matching 10 bases. The sequences come from lung tumor tissue, collected at surgery. The CDR3: CASSLGAGGSEQYF. The DNA for the CDR3 is TGTGCCAGCAGCTTAGGAGCGGGGGGGAGCGAGCAGTACTTC.